Presented here are 19 T cell receptor beta chains from one specimen sequenced in a study of T cells in tumors after PD-1 blockade. The table came from immunoSEQ multiplex PCR; TCRdb's copy has only in-frame clones and leaves some out. The sample comprises 55,000 to 65,000 clones, 80% of which are singletons, and around an eighth rests with the top ten. The sequenced sample was PBMCs, obtained before anti-PD-1 treatment. The receptors originated from a human donor with basal cell carcinoma.

This chain connects TRBV12-3 or TRBV12-4 to TRBJ2-5; no definite D call. The V and J ends lost 3 bases and 4 bases respectively, with 3 bases between them. This CDR3 is 11 amino acids long. CDR3 in amino acids: CASSFTETQYF. The CDR3 coding sequence is TGTGCCAGCAGTTTTACAGAGACCCAGTACTTC.

This clone has just one count. V usage is TRBV7-9 and J usage is TRBJ2-2; D might be TRBD1 or TRBD2, each matching 5 bases. This CDR3 region has 17 residues. V lost 3 bases and J lost 7, with 21 bases in between. Germline V gene sequence: CDR1 SEHNR, CDR2 FQNEAQ (reference sequence). For the CDR3, the DNA is TGTGCCAGCAGCTTTCGTGGGACCCTTAATTCTATCGGGGAGCTGTTTTTT. Its translation is CASSFRGTLNSIGELFF.

The rearrangement uses TRBV19 and TRBJ2-2; perhaps TRBD1 as D (5 bases). Trimming cost V 9 bases and J 4 bases, with 15 bases left between them. Germline CDR1 is LNHDA and CDR2 is SQIVND (reference sequence). This CDR3 is 14 amino acids long. The DNA of the CDR3 is TGTGCCAGGTCAACAGGTAGACCCACCGGGGAGCTGTTTTTT. Translating it yields CARSTGRPTGELFF.

The chain is built from TRBV18 and TRBJ1-1; D not certain. V was pared by 1 base and J by 1 base, with 4 bases between. This CDR3 is 13 amino acids long. CDR1 is KGHSH, CDR2 LQKENI, per germline. The CDR3 nucleotides read TGTGCCAGCTCACCACAAGCGAACACTGAAGCTTTCTTT. Amino acids: CASSPQANTEAFF. The variable domain in full, with the rest retrieved from reference TRBV18 and TRBJ1-1, is NAGVMQNPRHLVRRRGQEARLRCSPMKGHSHVYWYRQLPEEGLKFMVYLQKENIIDESGMPKERFSAEFPKEGPSILRIQQVVRGDSAAYFCASSPQANTEAFFGQGTRLTVV.

V is TRBV18 and J is TRBJ1-5, with 7 bases fitting TRBD1. The CDR3 contains 14 residues. Germline V gene sequence: CDR1 KGHSH, CDR2 LQKENI. V lost 5 bases, J lost 4 bases, and 5 bases stayed unmatched. The CDR3 bases are TGTGCCAGCTCATCGACAGGGAGTAATCAGCCCCAGCATTTT. Translated, it gives CASSSTGSNQPQHF. The full variable domain, rest sourced from reference TRBV18 and TRBJ1-5, is NAGVMQNPRHLVRRRGQEARLRCSPMKGHSHVYWYRQLPEEGLKFMVYLQKENIIDESGMPKERFSAEFPKEGPSILRIQQVVRGDSAAYFCASSSTGSNQPQHFGDGTRLSIL.

This clone was picked up a small number of times. The chain carries TRBV6-5 and TRBJ1-1; perhaps TRBD1 as D (6 bases). Between the trimmed V and J ends, which lost 6 bases and 5 bases, there was a span of 16 bases. The V gene's germline CDR1 is MNHEY and CDR2 SVGAGI. This CDR3 contains 14 residues. Here the CDR3 reads CASRTGTTETEAFF. As DNA, the CDR3 is TGTGCCAGCAGGACCGGGACAACAGAAACTGAAGCTTTCTTT.

CDR3 nucleotide sequence: TGTGCCAGCAGCCGTAAAGGACTAGCGGGGTCCAATGAGCAGTTCTTC. It codes for CASSRKGLAGSNEQFF. The chain employs TRBV5-4 and TRBJ2-1, with 12 bases that match TRBD2. V gave up 4 bases and J gave up 6 bases; unmatched junction bases: 8. Germline CDR1 reads SGHNT; CDR2 reads YYREEE (reference sequence). The CDR3 runs to 16 residues.

The chain is built from TRBV5-1 and TRBJ2-2; 10 bases are a match to TRBD2. In germline, CDR1 is SGHRS, CDR2 YFSETQ. J gave up 6 bases and V 2 bases, and 7 bases lay outside the gene matches. The CDR3 is made up of 16 amino acids. The CDR3 DNA reads TGCGCCAGCAGCTTAACTAGCGGGGTTTCCGCCGGGGAGCTGTTTTTT. This sequence encodes CASSLTSGVSAGELFF.

This clone came up once. The chain links TRBV6-5 to TRBJ1-4; TRBD1 is a possible D gene (6 bases). The CDR3 runs 15 residues. Germline V lookup: CDR1 MNHEY, CDR2 SVGAGI. Trimming cost V 2 bases and J 6 bases, with 13 bases left between them. CDR3 DNA: TGTGCCAGCAGTTACGGAGGGGGAGCCCATGAAAAACTGTTTTTT. It specifies CASSYGGGAHEKLFF.

This chain connects TRBV5-1 to TRBJ2-6, with D possibly called TRBD1 or TRBD2 (6 bases each). CDR3 length equals 17 residues. The V gene lost 2 bases and the J gene lost 4 bases, with 16 bases spanning the gap. Germline CDR1 SGHRS, CDR2 YFSETQ. CDR3 protein: CASSLGGLELGANVLTF. The CDR3 nucleotides read TGCGCCAGCAGCTTAGGGGGGCTTGAGCTCGGGGCCAACGTCCTGACTTTC.

The chain has TRBV7-9 and TRBJ2-5; D is unresolved. V was trimmed by 5 bases and J by 2 bases, leaving 9 bases between them. This CDR3 has 13 amino acids. Germline-derived CDR1 and CDR2 are SEHNR and FQNEAQ (reference sequence). In nucleotides, the CDR3 is TGTGCCAGCAGCAAAGGGTATCAAGAGACCCAGTACTTC. Protein product: CASSKGYQETQYF.

The rearrangement uses TRBV30 and TRBJ2-3; D is perhaps TRBD1 (5 bases). With 3 bases removed from V and 2 bases from J, the gap between germline ends came to 9 bases. Germline V gene lookup returns CDR1 GTSNPN and CDR2 SVGIG (reference sequence). There are 13 residues in the CDR3. The CDR3 nucleotides read TGTGCCTGGAGGACAGCCGCCACAGATACGCAGTATTTT. Its protein product is CAWRTAATDTQYF. The full variable domain, its missing parts supplied by reference TRBV30 and TRBJ2-3, is SQTIHQWPATLVQPVGSPLSLECTVEGTSNPNLYWYRQAAGRGLQLLFYSVGIGQISSEVPQNLSASRPQDRQFILSSKKLLLSDSGFYLCAWRTAATDTQYFGPGTRLTVL.

The chain has TRBV21-1 and TRBJ1-1. TRBV21-1 is designated a pseudogene. The CDR3 is made up of 14 amino acids. CDR3 protein: CASSRGGGDTEAFF. The CDR3 nucleotides read TGTGCCAGCAGCAGAGGAGGGGGAGACACTGAAGCTTTCTTT.

CDR3: CASSIFGRGRSNEKLFF. CDR3 bases: TGTGCCAGTAGTATTTTCGGAAGGGGGAGATCTAATGAAAAACTGTTTTTT. The genes are TRBV19 and TRBJ1-4; TRBD1 might be the D (6 bases). Looked up from germline, CDR1 is LNHDA and CDR2 is SQIVND (reference sequence). The CDR3 is 17 amino acids. Trimming removed 3 bases at V and 3 bases at J, with 17 bases between.

V is TRBV5-4 and J is TRBJ1-5; no definite D call. The germline CDR1 and CDR2 sequences are SGHNT and YYREEE (reference sequence). CDR3 length: 12 residues. V was shortened by 3 bases and J by 7 bases, with 8 bases between the two germline ends. The CDR3 nucleotides read TGTGCCAGCAGCTCCAATAGGCAGCCCCAGCATTTT. Translation gives CASSSNRQPQHF.

The chain joins TRBV21-1 to TRBJ1-2; TRBD1, the table's D call, was not compared with the DNA. TRBV21-1 is a pseudogene locus. The CDR3 sequence is 15 residues long. The CDR3 sequence is CASSAKDRDNYGYTF. Written as DNA, the CDR3 is TGTGCCAGCAGCGCCAAGGACAGAGATAACTATGGCTACACCTTC.

This clone appeared a few times. The CDR3 DNA sequence: TGTGCCAGCAGTGAATACAGCCCCAGCGGTGGCTACACCTTC. This gives the protein CASSEYSPSGGYTF. This sequence joins TRBV6-1 and TRBJ1-2; D is uncertain. The V gene lost 2 bases and the J gene lost 7 bases, with 14 bases spanning the gap. Germline V gene data show CDR1 as MNHNS and CDR2 as SASEGT. The CDR3 extends over 14 amino acids.

The CDR3 DNA sequence: TGTGCCAGCTCACGAATCCACGGGACAGCGAACACTGAAGCTTTCTTT. This codes for CASSRIHGTANTEAFF. The chain links TRBV18 to TRBJ1-1; the match to TRBD1 covers 7 bases. CDR1 and CDR2 from the germline V gene are KGHSH and LQKENI. The CDR3 spans 16 residues. V was clipped by 4 bases and J by 1 base; unmatched bases: 9.

The CDR3 DNA follows: TGTGCCAGCAGTTCGTGGGGCACAGATACGCAGTATTTT. As protein: CASSSWGTDTQYF. The chain couples TRBV27 to TRBJ2-3; D not resolved. V lost 4 bases and J 1 base, leaving 6 bases between the germline ends. Germline V gives CDR1 MNHEY, CDR2 SMNVEV (reference sequence). The CDR3 extends over 13 amino acids.